These T cell receptor beta chains were read from a single sample in a study of blood T cell repertoires in COVID-19. This table comes from immunoSEQ multiplex PCR, and its TCRdb copy is limited to in-frame clones, with some not included. The table records about 97,000 clones, 75% to 90% of them present only once. Specimen: peripheral blood. Receptors originate from a human donor in a cohort sampled during active COVID-19. Each CDR3 is given with its conserved first and last residue. Fields, in order: D gene, V gene, clone size, J gene, CDR3 protein, CDR3 DNA. The D gene is left open where the match is weak. Clone size appears in some rows only: once, few, many, or a class for an expanded clone.

>NA|TRBV11-2|NA|TRBJ1-2
CASSLVESWNYGYTF
TGTGCCAGCAGCTTAGTCGAGAGCTGGAACTATGGCTACACCTTC
>TRBD1|TRBV2|once|TRBJ1-1
CASSRDRNTEAFF
TGTGCCAGCAGCCGGGACAGAAACACTGAAGCTTTCTTT
>NA|TRBV12-3/TRBV12-4|NA|TRBJ2-2
CASTDTGELFF
TGTGCCAGCACGGACACCGGGGAGCTGTTTTTT
>TRBD1|TRBV3-1/TRBV3-2|NA|TRBJ1-2
CASSFTGGKSGYTF
TGTGCCAGCAGCTTTACAGGGGGCAAGAGTGGCTACACCTTC
>TRBD1|TRBV6-4|many|TRBJ2-7
CASSNWGGQGSYEQYF
TGTGCCAGCAGCAACTGGGGTGGACAGGGCTCCTACGAGCAGTACTTC
>NA|TRBV11-3|NA|TRBJ2-7
CASSPTFGSYEQYF
TGTGCCAGCAGCCCCACTTTCGGGAGCTACGAGCAGTACTTC
>TRBD1|TRBV5-1|once|TRBJ1-2
CASEGAGGYGYTF
TGCGCCAGCGAGGGGGCAGGTGGCTATGGCTACACCTTC
>NA|TRBV4-2|NA|TRBJ2-3
CASSQTPGGTDTQYF
TGTGCCAGCAGCCAAACACCGGGTGGTACAGATACGCAGTATTTT
>NA|TRBV11-3|NA|TRBJ2-5
CASSLEAGAQETQYF
TGTGCCAGCAGCTTAGAGGCGGGGGCCCAAGAGACCCAGTACTTC
>TRBD2|TRBV9|NA|TRBJ2-7
CASSVVGTSDEQYF
TGTGCCAGCAGCGTAGTTGGGACTAGCGACGAGCAGTACTTC
>NA|TRBV11-3|NA|TRBJ1-1
CASSPRGWAEAFF
TGTGCCAGCAGCCCCCGGGGATGGGCTGAAGCTTTCTTT
>NA|TRBV10-3|NA|TRBJ1-3
CAISESQGFISGNTIYF
TGTGCCATCAGTGAGTCGCAGGGCTTTATCTCTGGAAACACCATATATTTT
>TRBD2|TRBV11-2|few|TRBJ2-5
CASSYVKGGYQETQYF
TGTGCCAGCAGCTACGTCAAGGGAGGGTACCAAGAGACCCAGTACTTC
>NA|TRBV7-2|NA|TRBJ1-6
CASSSGQGWYNSPLHF
TGTGCCAGCAGCTCTGGGCAGGGGTGGTATAATTCACCCCTCCACTTT
>TRBD1|TRBV15|NA|TRBJ1-4
CATRISGQGRANEKLFF
TGTGCCACCAGGATATCGGGACAGGGCAGGGCTAATGAAAAACTGTTTTTT
>TRBD1|TRBV28|NA|TRBJ1-2
CASTPRGRDYGYTF
TGTGCCAGCACCCCCAGGGGGCGCGACTATGGCTACACCTTC
>TRBD2|TRBV9|NA|TRBJ2-7
CASTPEPSGAYEQYF
TGTGCCAGCACCCCCGAGCCCAGCGGGGCCTACGAGCAGTACTTC
>NA|TRBV11-1|NA|TRBJ1-1
CASSARKGRNTEAFF
TGTGCCAGCAGCGCTCGGAAGGGGCGGAACACTGAAGCTTTCTTT
>TRBD1|TRBV15|NA|TRBJ2-2
CATYRGNTGELFF
TGTGCCACCTACAGGGGGAACACCGGGGAGCTGTTTTTT
>TRBD1|TRBV6-2/TRBV6-3|NA|TRBJ1-2
CASSDRVHGYTF
TGTGCCAGCAGCGACAGGGTCCATGGCTACACCTTC
>TRBD1|TRBV5-4|once|TRBJ2-7
CASSPGTGGAYYEQYF
TGTGCCAGCAGCCCCGGGACAGGGGGTGCTTATTACGAGCAGTACTTC
>NA|TRBV18|NA|TRBJ2-3
CASSPAGRGTDTQYF
TGTGCCAGCTCACCAGCGGGGCGGGGCACAGATACGCAGTATTTT
>NA|TRBV5-1|NA|TRBJ1-4
CASSSQPTSQLFF
TGCGCCAGCAGCTCCCAACCGACAAGTCAGCTGTTTTTT
>TRBD2|TRBV4-2|once|TRBJ2-5
CASSQLRASGGAQETQYF
TGTGCCAGCAGCCAATTACGGGCTAGCGGGGGGGCCCAAGAGACCCAGTACTTC
>NA|TRBV21-1|NA|TRBJ1-2
CASSKFGENYGYTF
TGTGCCAGCAGCAAATTCGGGGAAAACTATGGCTACACCTTC
>TRBD1|TRBV7-9|once|TRBJ2-3
CATTGTGSTDTQYF
TGTGCCACCACAGGGACAGGGAGCACAGATACGCAGTATTTT
>NA|TRBV6-4|once|TRBJ2-1
CASSDLPGALYNEQFF
TGTGCCAGCAGTGACTTACCAGGGGCCTTATACAATGAGCAGTTCTTC
>NA|TRBV24-1|NA|TRBJ1-2
CATSQIGQSSLGGYTF
TGTGCCACCAGCCAAATCGGACAGTCATCGCTCGGTGGCTACACCTTC
>NA|TRBV7-9|NA|TRBJ2-1
CASSLRGAWNEQFF
TGTGCCAGCAGCTTACGGGGGGCTTGGAATGAGCAGTTCTTC
>TRBD2|TRBV7-3|once|TRBJ2-1
CASSSAGGQVGEQFF
TGTGCCAGCAGCTCAGCGGGGGGGCAGGTAGGTGAGCAGTTCTTC
>TRBD1|TRBV5-1|NA|TRBJ2-7
CASSKGQRSYEQYF
TGCGCCAGCAGCAAGGGACAGCGCTCCTACGAGCAGTACTTC
>NA|TRBV5-5|NA|TRBJ1-2
CASGGSGEDGYTF
TGTGCCAGCGGAGGATCAGGGGAAGATGGCTACACCTTC
>TRBD2|TRBV3-1/TRBV3-2|NA|TRBJ2-1
CASSQRASGAYNEQFF
TGTGCCAGCAGCCAGCGAGCTAGCGGGGCCTACAATGAGCAGTTCTTC
>NA|TRBV7-8|NA|TRBJ2-1
CASSHRGLGVEQFF
TGTGCCAGCAGCCACCGAGGTCTGGGTGTTGAGCAGTTCTTC
>NA|TRBV24-1|NA|TRBJ2-7
CATSFGQFDYEQYF
TGTGCCACCAGTTTCGGACAGTTCGACTACGAGCAGTACTTC
>NA|TRBV5-4|few|TRBJ2-2
CASRGAANTGELFF
TGTGCCAGCAGGGGGGCGGCGAACACCGGGGAGCTGTTTTTT
>NA|TRBV4-1|NA|TRBJ1-1
CASSHPRGGAGGTEAFF
TGCGCCAGCAGCCATCCCCGCGGTGGGGCGGGGGGGACTGAAGCTTTCTTT
>NA|TRBV7-2|once|TRBJ2-5
CASSLGRNQETQYF
TGTGCCAGCAGTCTGGGGCGCAACCAAGAGACCCAGTACTTC
>TRBD1|TRBV19|NA|TRBJ2-2
CASSVWGQGTNTGELFF
TGTGCCAGTAGTGTATGGGGACAGGGGACGAACACCGGGGAGCTGTTTTTT
>NA|TRBV6-4|once|TRBJ1-6
CASRPANDNSPLHF
TGTGCCAGCAGACCTGCTAATGATAATTCACCCCTCCACTTT
>NA|TRBV7-6|NA|TRBJ2-7
CASSPRASAVSYEQYF
TGTGCCAGCAGCCCTCGGGCTAGCGCCGTCTCCTACGAGCAGTACTTC
>NA|TRBV7-2|NA|TRBJ1-1
CASSSIRETEAFF
TGTGCCAGCAGCTCGATTCGGGAGACTGAAGCTTTCTTT
>NA|TRBV27|NA|TRBJ1-3
CASRPPGNSGNTIYF
TGTGCCAGCAGACCCCCAGGGAACTCTGGAAACACCATATATTTT
>NA|TRBV11-2|NA|TRBJ1-5
CASSENQQLPQHF
TGTGCCAGCAGCGAGAACCAACAGCTGCCCCAGCATTTT
>TRBD1|TRBV14|NA|TRBJ1-2
CASSLRTGWNYGYTF
TGTGCCAGCAGCCTACGGACAGGGTGGAACTATGGCTACACCTTC
>TRBD1|TRBV4-2|few|TRBJ2-7
CASSPDRGLYEQYF
TGTGCCAGCAGCCCCGACAGGGGGCTCTACGAGCAGTACTTC